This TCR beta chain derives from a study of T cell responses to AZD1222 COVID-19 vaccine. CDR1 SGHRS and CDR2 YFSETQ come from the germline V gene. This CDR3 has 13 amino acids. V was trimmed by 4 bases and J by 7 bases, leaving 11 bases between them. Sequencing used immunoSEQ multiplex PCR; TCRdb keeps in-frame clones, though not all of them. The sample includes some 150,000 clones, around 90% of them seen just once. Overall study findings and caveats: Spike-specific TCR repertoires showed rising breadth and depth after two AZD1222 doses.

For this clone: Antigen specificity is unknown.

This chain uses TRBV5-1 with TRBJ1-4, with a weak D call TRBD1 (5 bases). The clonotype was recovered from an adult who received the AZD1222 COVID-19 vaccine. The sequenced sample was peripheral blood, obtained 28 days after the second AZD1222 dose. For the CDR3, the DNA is TGCGCCAGCAGCCCGGTGGGGGGTGAAAAACTGTTTTTT. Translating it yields CASSPVGGEKLFF.